The source of this T cell receptor (beta chain) is a study of T cell responses to AZD1222 COVID-19 vaccine. Study-wide results and limits: Mostly white British, mostly female donors; authors suggested clonal diversity may be underestimated. Spike-specific TCRs gained breadth and depth after people received two AZD1222 doses.

TCRdb's table, derived via immunoSEQ multiplex PCR, lists solely in-frame clones and lacks some. The data contain about 140,000 clones, just over 90% of them seen just once; the ten biggest clones take up around 0.9%. In the case of this clone: Its antigen is still unknown.

The receptor was derived from an adult in good health. Material: peripheral blood, obtained on day 0 of MenACWY control vaccination.

The CDR3: CASSLGKTGQGLQPQHF. The CDR3 DNA sequence: TGTGCCAGCAGCCTTGGAAAGACGGGACAGGGCCTTCAGCCCCAGCATTTT. The chain has TRBV3-1 (or the pseudogene TRBV3-2) and TRBJ1-5, with 9 nucleotides matching TRBD1. V trimming: 4 bases; J trimming: 6 bases; junction bases outside the gene matches: 13. CDR3 length equals 17 residues. Germline assignment: CDR1 LGHDT and CDR2 YNNKEL (reference sequence).